The 25 T cell receptor beta chains presented below share a single source sample, sequenced in a study of metastatic and nonmetastatic thyroid tumors. Ahead of thyroid surgery, no patient had received treatment of any kind. TCRdb re-clonotyped the PCR reads via MiXCR. The sample shows a few thousand clones, around a third of them seen only once. Sequences were obtained from adjacent normal tissue. The receptors shown here come from a male donor with papillary thyroid cancer or a benign thyroid nodule (not recorded which). Some clones in this sample may be carry-over from other donors' samples.

This chain links TRBV7-2 with TRBJ2-1; the match to TRBD2 covers 8 bases. V trimming: 6 bases; J trimming: 5 bases; junction bases outside the gene matches: 6. The germline V gene has CDR1 SGHTA and CDR2 FQGNSA. The CDR3 is 14 residues long. The CDR3 DNA reads as TGTGCCAGCAGGGTCGGGGGGGACAACAATGAGCAGTTCTTC. The encoded protein is CASRVGGDNNEQFF. The full variable domain, in which reference TRBV7-2 and TRBJ2-1 provide the parts outside the CDR3, is GAGVSQSPSNKVTEKGKDVELRCDPISGHTALYWYRQSLGQGLEFLIYFQGNSAPDKSGLPSDRFSAERTGGSVSTLTIQRTQQEDSAVYLCASRVGGDNNEQFFGPGTRLTVL.

On this clone: A read error may produce the germline difference seen at one junction end. The chain joins TRBV10-2 to TRBJ2-6; D possibly uses TRBD1 or TRBD2 (6 bases each). The CDR3 contains 18 residues. From germline, CDR1 is WSHSY and CDR2 SAAADI. CDR3 protein: CASRNTTVNLWGAKVLTF. CDR3 bases: TGCGCCAGCAGGAATACGACAGTTAACCTCTGGGGGGCCAAAGTCCTGACTTTC.

Comment on this clone: The junction differs from germline at one of its ends, possibly a read error. V and J are TRBV25-1 and TRBJ1-4, with D uncertain. The CDR3 has 11 residues. CDR1 and CDR2 from the germline V gene are MGHDK and SYGVNS. Written as DNA, the CDR3 is TGTGCCAGCAGAACTAATGAAAACCTGTTTTTT. It is translated as CASRTNENLFF.

This chain links TRBV5-1 with TRBJ1-2; 7 positions match TRBD1. The CDR3 has 14 residues. Germline CDR1 SGHRS, CDR2 YFSETQ. Germline trimming cut 3 bases from V and 6 bases from J; bases unmatched to any gene: 8. In DNA, the CDR3 is TGCGCCAGCAGCTCGGAGACAGGGTGGGATGGCTACACCTTC. This codes for CASSSETGWDGYTF.

This rearrangement joins TRBV19 to TRBJ2-5; D is perhaps TRBD2 (5 bases). Germline CDR1 is LNHDA and CDR2 is SQIVND (reference sequence). Trimming removed 9 bases from V and 5 bases from J, with 22 bases in between. This CDR3 is built from 15 residues. CDR3 region: CASAPVARGWETQYF. CDR3 coding DNA: TGTGCCAGCGCACCCGTCGCCCGGGGTTGGGAGACCCAGTACTTC.

This clone came up a few times. This chain links TRBV25-1 with TRBJ2-7; unclear D gene. The V gene's germline CDR1 is MGHDK and CDR2 SYGVNS. V shed 7 bases and J shed 1 base, with 11 bases lying between them. The CDR3 extends over 13 amino acids. The CDR3 loop is CASTTDGSYEQYF. The CDR3, as DNA: TGTGCCAGCACGACGGACGGGTCCTACGAGCAGTACTTC.

The sample holds a few counts of this clone. This chain connects TRBV27 to TRBJ2-1; maybe TRBD2 (6 bases). Trimming took 2 bases from V and 2 from J, leaving 13 bases between them. The CDR3 consists of 16 residues. The germline V gene encodes CDR1 MNHEY and CDR2 SMNVEV (reference sequence). The DNA for the CDR3 is TGTGCCAGCAGTTTACACGGCGGGGCCCCCTACAATGAGCAGTTCTTC. Its translation: CASSLHGGAPYNEQFF.

This clone has a handful of counts. The rearrangement joins TRBV28 to TRBJ2-7; 13 bases are shared with TRBD2. Germline lookup yields CDR1 MDHEN and CDR2 SYDVKM. V was pared by 7 bases and J by 3 bases, with 12 bases of the junction left unmatched. CDR3 length equals 17 residues. CDR3 nucleotides: TGTGCCAGCATTCAACTCTATGGGACTAGCGGGATCTACGAGCAGTACTTC. It is translated as CASIQLYGTSGIYEQYF.

J is TRBJ1-4 and V is TRBV16; D is uncertain. The germline gives CDR1 KGHSY, CDR2 FQNENV. The V and J ends lost 0 bases and 7 bases respectively, with 15 bases between them. The CDR3 totals 16 residues. The CDR3 DNA sequence: TGTGCCAGCAGCCAATCTGGAGGGTCTTCTAGTGAAAAACTGTTTTTT. Protein: CASSQSGGSSSEKLFF. Drawing the rest from reference TRBV16 and TRBJ1-4, the complete variable domain is GEEVAQTPKHLVRGEGQKAKLYCAPIKGHSYVFWYQQVLKNEFKFLISFQNENVFDETGMPKERFSAKCLPNSPCSLEIQATKLEDSAVYFCASSQSGGSSSEKLFFGSGTQLSVL.

With regard to this clone: The junction departs from germline at one end; a sequencing error may be responsible. This chain connects TRBV6-4 to TRBJ2-1, with D possibly matching TRBD1 (5 bases). CDR1 and CDR2 (germline): MRHNA, SNTAGT. The CDR3 extends over 15 amino acids. The CDR3 is CAISESAGRPNEQFF. CDR3 DNA sequence: TGTGCCATCAGTGAGTCGGCAGGGCGCCCCAATGAGCAGTTCTTC.

CDR3 sequence reads: CASSQAEGNYGYTF. As DNA, the CDR3 is TGTGCCAGCAGCCAAGCCGAGGGGAACTATGGCTACACCTTC. The J gene is TRBJ1-2, the V gene TRBV3-1; weak D call: TRBD1 (5 bases). The CDR3 contains 14 residues. The V end was cut by 1 base, the J end by 2 bases, with 8 bases between. Germline CDR1 LGHDT, CDR2 YNNKEL (reference sequence).

The J gene is TRBJ2-7, the V gene TRBV3-1, with 12 bases fitting TRBD2. CDR1 and CDR2 from the germline V gene are LGHDT and YNNKEL (reference sequence). V lost 4 bases to trimming and J lost 7 bases; unmatched junction nucleotides: 5. This CDR3 comprises 14 residues. The CDR3 sequence is CASSPGLAGSEQYF. DNA for the CDR3: TGTGCCAGCAGCCCGGGACTAGCGGGCAGTGAGCAGTACTTC.

This clone was observed a handful of times. The chain is built from TRBV28 and TRBJ1-1, with D possibly TRBD1 on 6 matching bases. CDR1 and CDR2 from the germline V gene are MDHEN and SYDVKM. The CDR3 spans 13 residues. V was trimmed by 8 bases and J by 8 bases, leaving 18 bases between them. The CDR3 loop is CASQDGQPGEAFF. The CDR3 DNA reads as TGTGCCAGCCAAGACGGACAGCCAGGGGAAGCTTTCTTT.

The chain has TRBV7-6 and TRBJ2-2; weak D call: TRBD2 (5 bases). CDR3 length equals 13 residues. The germline V and J ends were trimmed by 5 bases and 4 bases, with 8 bases remaining between them. Germline loops: CDR1 SGHVS, CDR2 FNYEAQ. CDR3 loop: CASSPEVTGELFF. CDR3 DNA sequence: TGTGCCAGCAGCCCGGAGGTCACCGGGGAGCTGTTTTTT. Full variable domain (remainder filled in from reference TRBV7-6 and TRBJ2-2): GAGVSQSPRYKVTKRGQDVALRCDPISGHVSLYWYRQALGQGPEFLTYFNYEAQQDKSGLPNDRFSAERPEGSISTLTIQRTEQRDSAMYRCASSPEVTGELFFGEGSRLTVL.

The table lists this clone with many counts. V is TRBV14 and J is TRBJ1-1, with D uncertain. Trimming left V 1 base short and J 2 bases short, with 8 bases between. The length of the CDR3 is 14 residues. Germline V gene lookup returns CDR1 SGHDN and CDR2 FVKESK. CDR3 protein: CASSQVAGNTEAFF. The CDR3 DNA follows: TGTGCCAGCAGCCAAGTTGCGGGTAACACTGAAGCTTTCTTT.

The V and J genes are TRBV10-2 and TRBJ2-2; 10 nucleotides align to TRBD2. This CDR3 contains 18 residues. Germline V gene data show CDR1 as WSHSY and CDR2 as SAAADI. V was pared by 0 bases and J by 7 bases, with 11 bases of the junction left unmatched. CDR3 coding DNA: TGCGCCAGCAGTGAGTCGACAGGGAGCGGGGGGGCAATCGGGGAGCTGTTTTTT. This sequence encodes CASSESTGSGGAIGELFF.

This clone has just a few counts. V gene TRBV6-6 combines with J gene TRBJ1-1, with TRBD1 matching 7 bases. Germline assignment: CDR1 MNHNY and CDR2 SVGAGI (reference sequence). The CDR3 consists of 15 residues. The V gene end was trimmed by 2 bases and the J gene end by 4 bases; junction bases not matched to a gene: 7. Written as DNA, the CDR3 is TGTGCCAGCAGTTACGGATACAGGGGCGGCACTGAAGCTTTCTTT. Encoded protein: CASSYGYRGGTEAFF.

This clone was detected a few times. This rearrangement joins TRBV6-2 or TRBV6-3 to TRBJ2-7, with 13 bases matching TRBD2. The CDR3 runs 17 residues. Germline V gives CDR1 MNHEY, CDR2 SVGEGT. The V and J ends lost 5 bases and 1 base, in that order; junction bases with no gene match: 8. CDR3 amino acids: CASSLRGTSGTSYEQYF. CDR3 DNA sequence: TGTGCCAGCAGTCTTCGGGGGACTAGCGGGACTTCCTACGAGCAGTACTTC.

The CDR3 DNA follows: TGTGCCAGCAGTTCGTTCACTGAAGCTTTCTTT. Its protein is CASSSFTEAFF. The V gene is TRBV2, the J gene TRBJ1-1, with no clear D. V was clipped by 5 bases and J by 4 bases, with 5 bases between them. This CDR3 has 11 amino acids. In germline, CDR1 is SNHLY, CDR2 FYNNEI.

This clone was seen a handful of times. The V gene is TRBV6-1, the J gene TRBJ1-1; D not resolved. The CDR3 covers 16 residues. Germline CDR1 and CDR2: MNHNS and SASEGT. Trimming took 7 bases from V and 11 from J, leaving 29 bases between them. The CDR3 is CASTRISGQPSASAFF. CDR3 in DNA: TGTGCCAGCACTCGAATTAGCGGGCAGCCCTCGGCATCGGCTTTCTTT.

The V call is TRBV5-6, the J call TRBJ2-7, with TRBD2 matching 14 bases. Trimming cost V 1 base and J 9 bases; bases outside gene matches: 9. This CDR3 region has 16 residues. In germline, CDR1 is SGHDT, CDR2 YYEEEE. CDR3 region: CASSLTPGTSGSRQYF. CDR3 coding DNA: TGTGCCAGCAGCTTGACCCCCGGGACTAGCGGGAGTAGGCAGTACTTC. The whole variable domain, filled in from reference TRBV5-6 and TRBJ2-7, reads DAGVTQSPTHLIKTRGQQVTLRCSPKSGHDTVSWYQQALGQGPQFIFQYYEEEERQRGNFPDRFSGHQFPNYSSELNVNALLLGDSALYLCASSLTPGTSGSRQYFGPGTRLTVT.

The genes are TRBV19 and TRBJ1-1, with 7 bases matching TRBD1. With V trimmed by 5 bases and J by 4 bases, 16 bases remained unmatched. The CDR3 is made up of 17 amino acids. The V gene's germline CDR1 is LNHDA and CDR2 SQIVND (reference sequence). The CDR3 DNA follows: TGTGCCAGTAGTCCGCCCCGGGGGGGGACAGAGTCCACTGAAGCTTTCTTT. Residues: CASSPPRGGTESTEAFF.

The chain employs TRBV6-1 and TRBJ1-2; D possibly corresponds to TRBD1 (5 bases). V gave up 6 bases and J gave up 8 bases, with 22 bases separating them. Per germline, CDR1 MNHNS and CDR2 SASEGT. The CDR3 totals 15 residues. CDR3 region: CASSLFGAVVEGYTF. CDR3 bases: TGTGCCAGCAGCCTATTCGGGGCCGTCGTGGAGGGCTACACCTTC.

This clone came up a few times. This rearrangement joins TRBV11-2 to TRBJ1-1, with D unclear. This CDR3 comprises 14 residues. Between the trimmed V and J ends, which lost 1 base and 1 base, there was a span of 7 bases. The V gene's germline CDR1 is SGHAT and CDR2 FQNNGV. CDR3 protein: CASSLGHANTEAFF. For the CDR3, the DNA is TGTGCCAGCAGCTTAGGTCATGCGAACACTGAAGCTTTCTTT.

This clone was detected a few times. This sequence joins TRBV12-3 or TRBV12-4 and TRBJ2-2; 12 nucleotides line up with TRBD2. Germline trimming cut 5 bases from V and 4 bases from J; bases unmatched to any gene: 5. The CDR3 totals 16 residues. The CDR3, as DNA: TGTGCCAGCAGTCCTCTAGCGGGAGGGCTCACCGGGGAGCTGTTTTTT. Residues: CASSPLAGGLTGELFF.